Shown below are 21 T cell receptor beta chains from a single sample sequenced in a study of beta chain features in type 1 diabetes. Reverse transcribing all isolated RNA meant expressed TCRB transcripts were sequenced. Profiling relied on immunoSEQ multiplex PCR, and the TCRdb table lists in-frame clones only, not all of them. This table holds under 500,000 clones, around 30% found once. The material sequenced was naive CD4+ T cells from blood. These receptors were obtained from a man between 18 and 29 years old in good health.

V is TRBV7-2 and J is TRBJ2-5, with D unclear. Germline CDR1 reads SGHTA; CDR2 reads FQGNSA. The CDR3 is 13 amino acids. V lost 1 base and J lost 7, with 10 bases in between. Here the CDR3 DNA reads TGTGCCAGCAGCTTAGTTCCGGAAGGGACCCAGTACTTC. Its translation is CASSLVPEGTQYF.

The chain combines TRBV4-2 with TRBJ2-3; 13 bases are a match to TRBD2. The J segment lost 2 bases and the V segment lost 2 bases, leaving 4 bases of the junction unmatched. The germline gives CDR1 LGHNA, CDR2 YNFKEQ. The CDR3 has 17 amino acids. The CDR3 here is CASSQLGLAGDTDTQYF. CDR3 coding DNA: TGTGCCAGCAGCCAATTAGGACTAGCGGGGGACACAGATACGCAGTATTTT.

The chain joins TRBV13 to TRBJ2-1; TRBD1 is a possible D gene (5 bases). Between the trimmed V and J ends, which lost 2 bases and 5 bases, there was a span of 10 bases. CDR1 is PRHDT and CDR2 is FYEKMQ in the germline V gene (reference sequence). This CDR3 region has 14 residues. CDR3 region: CASSLMGLNNEQFF. The CDR3 bases are TGTGCCAGCAGCTTAATGGGGCTGAACAATGAGCAGTTCTTC. Full variable domain (remainder filled in from reference TRBV13 and TRBJ2-1): AAGVIQSPRHLIKEKRETATLKCYPIPRHDTVYWYQQGPGQDPQFLISFYEKMQSDKGSIPDRFSAQQFSDYHSELNMSSLELGDSALYFCASSLMGLNNEQFFGPGTRLTVL.

The chain is built from TRBV15 and TRBJ2-7, with unresolved D. Between the trimmed V and J ends, which lost 3 bases and 0 bases, there was a span of 3 bases. Germline lookup yields CDR1 LNHNV and CDR2 YYDKDF (reference sequence). There are 12 residues in the CDR3. The CDR3: CATSRASYEQYF. DNA of the CDR3: TGTGCCACCAGCAGGGCCTCCTACGAGCAGTACTTC.

This chain uses TRBV4-2 with TRBJ1-2; D perhaps matches TRBD1 (5 bases). Germline V CDR1 and CDR2: LGHNA, YNFKEQ. The V and J ends lost 0 bases and 2 bases respectively, with 13 bases between them. The CDR3 is 16 amino acids. The CDR3 sequence: CASSQDQAPGNYGYTF. The DNA for the CDR3 is TGTGCCAGCAGCCAAGATCAGGCTCCAGGGAACTATGGCTACACCTTC.

This clone was counted a few times. The CDR3 bases are TGTGCCAGCAGAGGAACCGGGCACAGCTACTTC. Translated: CASRGTGHSYF. This sequence joins TRBV28 and TRBJ2-7; D unclear. The germline V gene has CDR1 MDHEN and CDR2 SYDVKM. This CDR3 has 11 residues. Between the trimmed V and J ends, which lost 6 bases and 13 bases, there was a span of 16 bases. The variable domain in full, with the rest retrieved from reference TRBV28 and TRBJ2-7, is DVKVTQSSRYLVKRTGEKVFLECVQDMDHENMFWYRQDPGLGLRLIYFSYDVKMKEKGDIPEGYSVSREKKERFSLILESASTNQTSMYLCASRGTGHSYFGPGTRLTVT.

The chain combines TRBV5-1 with TRBJ2-1, with a tentative D call TRBD2 (5 bases). Trimming pared 3 bases from V and 0 bases from J, leaving 13 bases between. The CDR3 consists of 16 residues. Germline CDR1 is SGHRS and CDR2 is YFSETQ. The CDR3 sequence: CASSSQAVSSYNEQFF. As DNA, the CDR3 is TGCGCCAGCAGCTCCCAAGCGGTAAGCTCCTACAATGAGCAGTTCTTC.

The gene calls are TRBV7-2 and TRBJ2-5, with 7 nucleotides matching TRBD2. Germline V gene data show CDR1 as SGHTA and CDR2 as FQGNSA. CDR3 length: 13 amino acids. With 5 bases clipped from V and 5 bases from J, the junction kept 5 bases outside the gene matches. CDR3 in amino acids: CASSPVRGETQYF. As DNA, the CDR3 is TGTGCCAGCAGCCCAGTGCGGGGGGAGACCCAGTACTTC.

A word on this clone: Other DNA sequences in the sample encode the same CDR3. This rearrangement joins TRBV7-2 to TRBJ2-6, with a possible D match to TRBD2 (5 bases). The germline CDR1 and CDR2 sequences are SGHTA and FQGNSA. The V end was cut by 4 bases, the J end by 0 bases, with 10 bases between. The CDR3 loop spans 16 amino acids. CDR3 DNA sequence: TGTGCCAGCAGCTCCTTCCGGGGCTCTGGGGCCAACGTCCTGACTTTC. Translated, it gives CASSSFRGSGANVLTF.

The chain couples TRBV7-6 to TRBJ2-7; 7 nucleotides agree with TRBD1. Trimming cost V 4 bases and J 2 bases; bases outside gene matches: 8. Germline V CDR1 and CDR2: SGHVS, FNYEAQ. The CDR3 covers 15 residues. CDR3 in amino acids: CASSSDRDSTYEQYF. The CDR3 DNA is TGTGCCAGCAGCTCAGACCGGGACAGTACCTACGAGCAGTACTTC.

The rearrangement joins TRBV7-2 to TRBJ2-3; the D gene is possibly TRBD2 (5 bases). CDR1 and CDR2 (germline): SGHTA, FQGNSA. The V gene lost 1 base and the J gene lost 2 bases, with 7 bases spanning the gap. The CDR3 spans 14 residues. CDR3 nucleotides: TGTGCCAGCAGCTTAGGGACTTACACAGATACGCAGTATTTT. Residues: CASSLGTYTDTQYF.

The table lists this clone with a few counts. The chain uses TRBV10-3 and TRBJ2-1; D ambiguous. The CDR3 extends over 12 amino acids. Germline loops: CDR1 ENHRY, CDR2 SYGVKD. Trimming took 7 bases from V and 8 from J, leaving 12 bases between them. CDR3 in amino acids: CAIKTGGDEQFF. CDR3 in DNA: TGTGCCATCAAGACTGGTGGGGATGAGCAGTTCTTC.

The chain is built from TRBV7-2 and TRBJ2-1, with TRBD2 matching 7 bases. The CDR3 runs to 12 residues. With 6 bases clipped from V and 12 bases from J, the junction kept 8 bases outside the gene matches. Germline V gene sequence: CDR1 SGHTA, CDR2 FQGNSA. In DNA form, the CDR3 reads TGTGCCAGCAGTTGGGCGGGGGATTCGCAGTTCTTC. Amino acid sequence: CASSWAGDSQFF.

The J gene is TRBJ2-5, the V gene TRBV6-5, with D possibly matching TRBD2 (5 bases). This CDR3 spans 14 amino acids. The germline V and J ends were trimmed by 0 bases and 3 bases, with 8 bases remaining between them. Germline V CDR1 and CDR2: MNHEY, SVGAGI. The CDR3 bases are TGTGCCAGCAGTTACTCCACCGGGAAAGAGACCCAGTACTTC. Amino acids: CASSYSTGKETQYF.

The CDR3 reads CSVEGLVQETQYF. The CDR3 nucleotides read TGCAGCGTTGAGGGTCTGGTTCAAGAGACCCAGTACTTC. The chain links TRBV29-1 to TRBJ2-5; no definite D call. CDR1 SQVTM and CDR2 ANQGSEA come from the germline V gene. V was pared by 3 bases and J by 2 bases, with 10 bases between. The CDR3 sequence is 13 residues long.

Details on this clone: This same CDR3 is encoded by further DNA sequences in the sample. This chain connects TRBV2 to TRBJ2-7; no definite D call. The V end was cut by 0 bases, the J end by 7 bases, with 7 bases between. The CDR3 runs 12 residues. Germline V lookup: CDR1 SNHLY, CDR2 FYNNEI. CDR3 loop: CASSEALREQYF. The CDR3 bases are TGTGCCAGCAGTGAAGCGCTCAGGGAGCAGTACTTC.

This clone turned up a few times. The chain employs TRBV29-1 and TRBJ2-1; 8 bases fit TRBD2. J lost 8 bases, V lost 6 bases, and 12 bases had no gene match. The length of the CDR3 is 14 residues. Germline V gives CDR1 SQVTM, CDR2 ANQGSEA. The CDR3 loop reads CSVAMPGGPYEQFF. The CDR3 coding sequence is TGCAGCGTCGCGATGCCGGGAGGGCCCTATGAGCAGTTCTTC.

This chain connects TRBV28 to TRBJ2-7; no clear D gene. V was pared by 7 bases and J by 3 bases, with 10 bases between. The CDR3 covers 12 residues. From germline, CDR1 is MDHEN and CDR2 SYDVKM. The CDR3 coding sequence is TGTGCCAGCAAGTTCATGAACTACGAGCAGTACTTC. Protein sequence: CASKFMNYEQYF.

CDR3 in DNA: TGTGCCAGCAGACAGGGGGCGGGCAATGAGCAGTTCTTC. It encodes CASRQGAGNEQFF. The J gene is TRBJ2-1, the V gene TRBV25-1, with 9 bases aligning to TRBD1. V shed 6 bases and J 6 bases; nucleotides not matched to a gene: 3. Germline assignment: CDR1 MGHDK and CDR2 SYGVNS. The CDR3 loop spans 13 amino acids.

The chain uses TRBV4-2 and TRBJ2-5, with D perhaps matching TRBD1 or TRBD2 (5 bases each). Germline CDR1 and CDR2: LGHNA and YNFKEQ. This CDR3 spans 12 amino acids. V lost 4 bases and J lost 5, with 8 bases in between. CDR3 bases: TGTGCCAGCAGCCTCAGGGACGAGACCCAGTACTTC. As protein: CASSLRDETQYF.

V gene TRBV25-1 combines with J gene TRBJ1-2; TRBD1 aligns across 10 bases. Unmatched junction bases numbered 11, after V lost 5 bases and J lost 8 bases. Germline CDR1 MGHDK, CDR2 SYGVNS. This CDR3 has 15 residues. CDR3 loop: CASSRLGTGALGYTF. CDR3 nucleotides: TGTGCCAGCAGTAGACTGGGGACAGGGGCTTTGGGCTACACCTTC.